This is a list of T cell receptor beta chains from one sample in a study of technical replicates of blood from several donors. Clones were sequenced by immunoSEQ multiplex PCR, and TCRdb holds only the in-frame ones, with some missing. Here the sample spans roughly 80,000 clones, roughly 93% being singletons. Sequenced input: T cells isolated from PBMCs. All receptors derive from a human donor in good health. CDR3s include the opening cysteine and the closing phenylalanine or tryptophan. Fields, in order: J gene, D gene, clone size, V gene, CDR3 DNA, CDR3 protein. The D gene is left open where the match is weak. A row's size may be missing; if present it is once, few, many or a size class.

>TRBJ2-7|TRBD1|.|TRBV2
TGTGCCAGCAGTGAACGTTCCCCTGTCGGGACAGGGGGAGAAGAGCAGTACTTC
CASSERSPVGTGGEEQYF
>TRBJ2-1|TRBD2|.|TRBV28
TGTGCCAGCAGTCTCAACATAGCGGGAGTCCCCAATGAGCAGTTCTTC
CASSLNIAGVPNEQFF
>TRBJ2-2|.|.|TRBV5-1
TGCGCCAGCAGCGAGGGAACCACCGGGGAGCTGTTTTTT
CASSEGTTGELFF
>TRBJ1-2|.|.|TRBV11-2
TGTGCCAGCAGCTTATATTTGGCTGGCTACACCTTC
CASSLYLAGYTF
>TRBJ1-1|TRBD1|.|TRBV25-1
TGTGCCAGCAGCCAATCCGTGGTACAGGGGTTACCTGAAGCTTTCTTT
CASSQSVVQGLPEAFF
>TRBJ1-2|.|.|TRBV28
TGTGCCAGCAGCTATAGACAAGTTTATGGCTACACCTTC
CASSYRQVYGYTF
>TRBJ2-7|TRBD1|.|TRBV9
TGTGCCAGCAGCGTTACCGACAGGGGGCTATCCTACGAGCAGTACTTC
CASSVTDRGLSYEQYF
>TRBJ1-1|.|.|TRBV30
TGTGCCTGGAGTTCGCACTGGAACACTGAAGCTTTCTTT
CAWSSHWNTEAFF
>TRBJ2-1|.|few|TRBV6-6
TGTGCCAGTACTCGGGAGACCTACAATGAGCAGTTCTTC
CASTRETYNEQFF
>TRBJ2-1|TRBD2|.|TRBV7-2
TGTGCCAGCAGCCAAAAACTAGCGGGAGGTGTCGGTGAGCAGTTCTTC
CASSQKLAGGVGEQFF
>TRBJ1-1|.|once|TRBV4-1
TGCGCCAGCAGCCAAGATTCCAAAGCTTTCTTT
CASSQDSKAFF
>TRBJ2-7|TRBD1|.|TRBV7-9
TGTGCCAGCAGCTTCCTCCGACAGGGGGCGTACGAGCAGTACTTC
CASSFLRQGAYEQYF
>TRBJ2-7|.|.|TRBV11-2
TGTGCCAGCAGCTTAGATCTGGCAGATGAGCAGTACTTC
CASSLDLADEQYF
>TRBJ1-2|TRBD1|.|TRBV2
TGTGCCAGCAGCCATCCGACAGGGGAGCGTGGCTACACCTTC
CASSHPTGERGYTF
>TRBJ2-3|TRBD2|.|TRBV7-3
TGTGCCAGCAGCTCACAGACTAGCGGAAGCACAGATACGCAGTATTTT
CASSSQTSGSTDTQYF
>TRBJ1-5|.|.|TRBV19
TGTGCCAGTACGCACAGGGAAAAAAGTCAGCCCCAGCATTTT
CASTHREKSQPQHF